This T cell receptor (beta chain) appears in the sequencing data of a study of T-cell reconstitution after alpha-beta-depleted transplantation in children. In its sample, this clonotype was seen many times. What it binds is not known. Unique molecular identifiers tagged the TCRbeta library. MiXCR was run by TCRdb on the PCR reads, yielding one entry per CDR3 protein. The table shows a few hundred thousand distinct CDR3 sequences, with 10% to 15% occurring only once. Whole-study findings and limits: After transplant, high TCRbeta diversity at day 60 in some patients arose from surviving recipient T cells and thymic progenitors. Several hundred expanded graft clones reportedly supplied alpha-beta T cells about two months after transplant.

This sequence originates from a male patient between 10 and 17 years old who had a stem cell transplant for acute myeloid leukemia, so the T cells may come from the graft donor. The sequences come from PBMCs, mostly from graft donor cells, collected 360 days after TCRalphabeta/CD19-depleted stem cell transplant.

The CDR3 region has the DNA TGCGCCAGCAGCCAAGATTGGCTAGCGGGAGATCGGGACACCGGGGAGCTGTTTTTT. Protein sequence: CASSQDWLAGDRDTGELFF. The chain couples TRBV4-3 to TRBJ2-2; 10 bases map to TRBD2. CDR3 length: 19 residues. J lost 3 bases, V lost 0 bases, and 10 bases had no gene match. Germline CDR1 is LGHNA and CDR2 is YSLEER.